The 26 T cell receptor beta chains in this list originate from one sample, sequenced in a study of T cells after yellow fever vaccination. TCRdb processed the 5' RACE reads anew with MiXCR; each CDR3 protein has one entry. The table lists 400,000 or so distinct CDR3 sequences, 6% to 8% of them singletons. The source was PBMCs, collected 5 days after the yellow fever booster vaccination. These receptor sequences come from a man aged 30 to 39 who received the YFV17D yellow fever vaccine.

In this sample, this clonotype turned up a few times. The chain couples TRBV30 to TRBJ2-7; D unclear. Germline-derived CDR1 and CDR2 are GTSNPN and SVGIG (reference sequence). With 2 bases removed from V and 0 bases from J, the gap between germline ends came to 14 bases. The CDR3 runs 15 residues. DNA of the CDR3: TGTGCCTGGAGTTATCTCGAACTGAACTCCTACGAGCAGTACTTC. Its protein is CAWSYLELNSYEQYF.

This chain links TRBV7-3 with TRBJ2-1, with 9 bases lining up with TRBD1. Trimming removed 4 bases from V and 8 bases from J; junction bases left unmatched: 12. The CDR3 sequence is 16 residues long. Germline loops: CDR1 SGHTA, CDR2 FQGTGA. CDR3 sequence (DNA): TGTGCCAGCAGCTCCCGGGGACAGGGCAAAGGCGATGAGCAGTTCTTC. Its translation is CASSSRGQGKGDEQFF.

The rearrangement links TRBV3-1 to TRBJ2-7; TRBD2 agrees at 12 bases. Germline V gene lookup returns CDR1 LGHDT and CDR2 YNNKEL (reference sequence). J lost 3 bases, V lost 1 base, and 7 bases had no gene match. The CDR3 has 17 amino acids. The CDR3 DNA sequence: TGTGCCAGCAGCCAAGGACTAGCGGGAGTTTTTGGCTACGAGCAGTACTTC. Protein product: CASSQGLAGVFGYEQYF.

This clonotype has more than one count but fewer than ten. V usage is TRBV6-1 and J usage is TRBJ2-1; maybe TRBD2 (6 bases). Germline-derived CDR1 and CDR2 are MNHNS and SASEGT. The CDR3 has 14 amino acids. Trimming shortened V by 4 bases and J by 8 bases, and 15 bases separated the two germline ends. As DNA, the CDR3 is TGTGCCAGCAGTGGGGGTGGAGGGAACCATGAGCAGTTCTTC. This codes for CASSGGGGNHEQFF.

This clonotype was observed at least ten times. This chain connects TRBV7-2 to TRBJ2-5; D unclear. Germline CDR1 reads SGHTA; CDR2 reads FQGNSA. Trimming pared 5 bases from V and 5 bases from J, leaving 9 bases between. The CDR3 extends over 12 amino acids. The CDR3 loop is CASSPGPETQYF. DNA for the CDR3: TGTGCCAGCAGCCCCGGTCCGGAGACCCAGTACTTC.

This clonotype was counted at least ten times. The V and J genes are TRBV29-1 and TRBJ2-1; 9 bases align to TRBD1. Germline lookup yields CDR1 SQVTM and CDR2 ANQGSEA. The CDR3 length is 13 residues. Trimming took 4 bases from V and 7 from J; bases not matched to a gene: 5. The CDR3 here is CSVVRDRVNEQFF. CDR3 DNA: TGCAGCGTTGTAAGGGACAGGGTAAATGAGCAGTTCTTC.

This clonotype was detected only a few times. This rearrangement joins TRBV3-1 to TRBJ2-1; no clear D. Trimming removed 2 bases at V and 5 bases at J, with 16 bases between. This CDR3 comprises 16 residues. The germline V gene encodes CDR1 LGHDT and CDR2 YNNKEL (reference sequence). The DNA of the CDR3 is TGTGCCAGCAGCCAACGACGACAACGAATACACAATGAGCAGTTCTTC. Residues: CASSQRRQRIHNEQFF.

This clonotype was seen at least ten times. DNA for the CDR3: TGCAGTGCTTCTAGCGGGGACAATGAGCAGTTCTTC. This encodes CSASSGDNEQFF. This rearrangement joins TRBV20-1 to TRBJ2-1; 9 positions match TRBD2. CDR1 is DFQATT, CDR2 SNEGSKA, per germline (reference sequence). V shed 5 bases, J shed 5 bases, and the junction held 1 base outside the gene matches. The CDR3 sequence is 12 residues long.

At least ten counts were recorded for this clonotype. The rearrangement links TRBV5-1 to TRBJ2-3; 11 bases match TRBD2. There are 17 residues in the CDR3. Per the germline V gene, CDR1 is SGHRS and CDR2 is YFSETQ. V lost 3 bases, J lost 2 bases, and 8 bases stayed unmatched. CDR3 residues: CASSSSPTSGNTDTQYF. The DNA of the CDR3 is TGCGCCAGCAGCTCCTCTCCGACTAGCGGGAACACAGATACGCAGTATTTT.

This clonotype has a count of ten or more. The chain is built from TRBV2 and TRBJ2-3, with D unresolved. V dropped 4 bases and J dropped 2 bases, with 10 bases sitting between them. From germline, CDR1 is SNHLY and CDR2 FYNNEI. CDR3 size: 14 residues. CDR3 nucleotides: TGTGCCAGCAGTGTGGGCGGATTCACAGATACGCAGTATTTT. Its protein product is CASSVGGFTDTQYF.

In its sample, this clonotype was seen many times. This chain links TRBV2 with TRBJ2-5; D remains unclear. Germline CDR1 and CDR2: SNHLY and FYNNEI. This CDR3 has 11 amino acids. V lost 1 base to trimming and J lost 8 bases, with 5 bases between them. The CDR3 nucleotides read TGTGCCAGCAGTGAAGGTGTCACCCAGTACTTC. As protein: CASSEGVTQYF.

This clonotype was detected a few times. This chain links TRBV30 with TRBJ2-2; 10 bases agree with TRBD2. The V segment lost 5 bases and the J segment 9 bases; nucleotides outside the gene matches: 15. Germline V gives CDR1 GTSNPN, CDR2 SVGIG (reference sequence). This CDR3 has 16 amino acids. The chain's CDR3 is CAWELGLAGVARELFF. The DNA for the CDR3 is TGTGCCTGGGAGCTAGGGCTAGCGGGAGTGGCGCGGGAGCTGTTTTTT.

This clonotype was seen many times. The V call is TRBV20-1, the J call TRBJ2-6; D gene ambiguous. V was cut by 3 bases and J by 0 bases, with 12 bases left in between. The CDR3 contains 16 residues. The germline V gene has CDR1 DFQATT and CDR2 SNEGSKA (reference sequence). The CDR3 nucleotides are TGCAGTGCTAGTTTGGCCGGGTTCTCTGGGGCCAACGTCCTGACTTTC. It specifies CSASLAGFSGANVLTF.

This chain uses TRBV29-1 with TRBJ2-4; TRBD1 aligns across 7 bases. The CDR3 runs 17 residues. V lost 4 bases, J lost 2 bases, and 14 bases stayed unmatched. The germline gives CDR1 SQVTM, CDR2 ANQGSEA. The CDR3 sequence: CSVVNPEGQITKNIQYF. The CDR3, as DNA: TGCAGCGTTGTAAATCCCGAGGGACAGATAACCAAAAACATTCAGTACTTC.

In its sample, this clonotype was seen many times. The CDR3 bases are TGCGCCAGCAGCTTGACAGGGTCGAACACCGGGGAGCTGTTTTTT. Protein sequence: CASSLTGSNTGELFF. The chain combines TRBV5-1 with TRBJ2-2; a possible D gene is TRBD1 (6 bases). The germline V gene encodes CDR1 SGHRS and CDR2 YFSETQ. This CDR3 has 15 amino acids. V was cut by 1 base and J by 0 bases, with 7 bases left in between.

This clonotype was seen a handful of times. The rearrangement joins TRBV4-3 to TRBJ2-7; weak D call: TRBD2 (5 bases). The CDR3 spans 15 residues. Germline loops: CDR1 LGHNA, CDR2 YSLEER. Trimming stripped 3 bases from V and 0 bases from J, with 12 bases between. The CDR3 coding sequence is TGCGCCAGCAGCCAGGAGGCTTACGACTCCTACGAGCAGTACTTC. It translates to CASSQEAYDSYEQYF.

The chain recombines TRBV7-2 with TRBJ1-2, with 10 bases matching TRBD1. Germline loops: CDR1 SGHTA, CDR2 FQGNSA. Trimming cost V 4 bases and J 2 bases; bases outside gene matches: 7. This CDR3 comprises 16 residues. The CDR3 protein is CASSWGQGNENYGYTF. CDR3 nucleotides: TGTGCCAGCAGCTGGGGACAGGGGAACGAAAACTATGGCTACACCTTC. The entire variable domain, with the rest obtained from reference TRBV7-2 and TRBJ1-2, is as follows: GAGVSQSPSNKVTEKGKDVELRCDPISGHTALYWYRQSLGQGLEFLIYFQGNSAPDKSGLPSDRFSAERTGGSVSTLTIQRTQQEDSAVYLCASSWGQGNENYGYTFGSGTRLTVV.

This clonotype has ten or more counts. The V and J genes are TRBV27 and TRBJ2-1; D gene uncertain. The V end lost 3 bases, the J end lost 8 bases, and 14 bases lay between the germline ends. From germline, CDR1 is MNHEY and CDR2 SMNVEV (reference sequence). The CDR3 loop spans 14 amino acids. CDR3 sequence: CASSFSPRRHEQFF. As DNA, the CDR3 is TGTGCCAGCAGTTTCTCGCCACGGCGGCATGAGCAGTTCTTC.

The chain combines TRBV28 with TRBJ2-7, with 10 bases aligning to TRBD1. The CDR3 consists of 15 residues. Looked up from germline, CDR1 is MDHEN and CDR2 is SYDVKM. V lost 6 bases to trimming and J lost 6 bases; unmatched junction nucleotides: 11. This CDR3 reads CASRLSPGQGGEQYF. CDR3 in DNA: TGTGCCAGCAGATTAAGCCCCGGACAGGGGGGCGAGCAGTACTTC.

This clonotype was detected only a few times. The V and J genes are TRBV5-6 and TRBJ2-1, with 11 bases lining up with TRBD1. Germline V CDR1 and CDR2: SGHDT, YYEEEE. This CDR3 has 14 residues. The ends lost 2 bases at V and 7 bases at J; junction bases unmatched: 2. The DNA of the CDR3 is TGTGCCAGCAGCTTCGGACAGGGGGCGAATGAGCAGTTCTTC. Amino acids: CASSFGQGANEQFF. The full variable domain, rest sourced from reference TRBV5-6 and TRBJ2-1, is DAGVTQSPTHLIKTRGQQVTLRCSPKSGHDTVSWYQQALGQGPQFIFQYYEEEERQRGNFPDRFSGHQFPNYSSELNVNALLLGDSALYLCASSFGQGANEQFFGPGTRLTVL.

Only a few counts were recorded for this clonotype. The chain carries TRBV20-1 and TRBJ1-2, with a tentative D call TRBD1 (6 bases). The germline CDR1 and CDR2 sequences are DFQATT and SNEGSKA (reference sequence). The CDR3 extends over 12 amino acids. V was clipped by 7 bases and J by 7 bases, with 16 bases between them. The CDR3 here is CSVRRDTAGYTF. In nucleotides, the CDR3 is TGCAGTGTTCGAAGGGACACGGCTGGCTACACCTTC.

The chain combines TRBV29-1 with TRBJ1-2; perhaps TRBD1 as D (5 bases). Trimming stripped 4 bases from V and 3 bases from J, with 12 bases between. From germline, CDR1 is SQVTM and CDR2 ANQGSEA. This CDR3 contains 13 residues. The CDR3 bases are TGCAGCGTTGGGCAAGGGGACTACTATGGCTACACCTTC. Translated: CSVGQGDYYGYTF.

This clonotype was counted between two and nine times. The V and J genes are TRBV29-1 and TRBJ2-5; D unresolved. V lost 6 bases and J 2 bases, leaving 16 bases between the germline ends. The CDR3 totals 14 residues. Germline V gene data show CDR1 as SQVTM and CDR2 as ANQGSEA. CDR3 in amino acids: CSVRLTDSQETQYF. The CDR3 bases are TGCAGCGTACGTCTAACAGATTCTCAAGAGACCCAGTACTTC.

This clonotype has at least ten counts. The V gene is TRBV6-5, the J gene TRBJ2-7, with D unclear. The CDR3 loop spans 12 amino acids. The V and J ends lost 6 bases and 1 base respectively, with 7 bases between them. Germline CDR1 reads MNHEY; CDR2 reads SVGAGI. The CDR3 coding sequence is TGTGCCAGCAGCCAGACTTCCTACGAGCAGTACTTC. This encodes CASSQTSYEQYF.

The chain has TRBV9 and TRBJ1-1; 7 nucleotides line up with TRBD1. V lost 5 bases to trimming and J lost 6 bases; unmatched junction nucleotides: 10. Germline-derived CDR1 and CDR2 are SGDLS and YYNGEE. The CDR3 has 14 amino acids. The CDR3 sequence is CASSNGGRGSEAFF. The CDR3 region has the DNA TGTGCCAGCAGTAATGGGGGCAGGGGGTCTGAAGCTTTCTTT.

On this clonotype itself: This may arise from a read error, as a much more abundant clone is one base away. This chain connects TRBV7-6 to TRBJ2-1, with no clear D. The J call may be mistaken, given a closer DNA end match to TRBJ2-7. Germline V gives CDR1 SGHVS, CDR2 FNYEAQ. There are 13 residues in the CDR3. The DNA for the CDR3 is TGTGCCAGCAGCTTAAAACATTATGGTGAGCAGTACTTC. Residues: CASSLKHYGEQYF.